This paragraph covers one TCR beta chain sequence. The data were produced by immunoSEQ multiplex PCR, yet TCRdb's version contains in-frame clones alone and is incomplete. The table lists some 340,000 clones, 90% to 95% of them singletons. The data stem from a study of blood T cell repertoires in COVID-19. The germline V gene has CDR1 SGHVS and CDR2 FQNEAQ. CDR3 length equals 15 residues. V dropped 2 bases and J dropped 1 base, with 11 bases sitting between them. Exposed enrollees had met someone with a PCR-confirmed or clinician-diagnosed COVID-19 case at some point within the 2 weeks before study entry.

The genes are TRBV7-8 and TRBJ1-2, with D possibly being TRBD1 (5 bases). Sequencing used PBMCs or T cells enriched from blood (not recorded which). The sequence derives from a young woman who had been exposed to COVID-19. The CDR3 DNA reads TGTGCCAGCAGCTTACAGGGAACTTTTAACTATGGCTACACCTTC. This encodes CASSLQGTFNYGYTF.